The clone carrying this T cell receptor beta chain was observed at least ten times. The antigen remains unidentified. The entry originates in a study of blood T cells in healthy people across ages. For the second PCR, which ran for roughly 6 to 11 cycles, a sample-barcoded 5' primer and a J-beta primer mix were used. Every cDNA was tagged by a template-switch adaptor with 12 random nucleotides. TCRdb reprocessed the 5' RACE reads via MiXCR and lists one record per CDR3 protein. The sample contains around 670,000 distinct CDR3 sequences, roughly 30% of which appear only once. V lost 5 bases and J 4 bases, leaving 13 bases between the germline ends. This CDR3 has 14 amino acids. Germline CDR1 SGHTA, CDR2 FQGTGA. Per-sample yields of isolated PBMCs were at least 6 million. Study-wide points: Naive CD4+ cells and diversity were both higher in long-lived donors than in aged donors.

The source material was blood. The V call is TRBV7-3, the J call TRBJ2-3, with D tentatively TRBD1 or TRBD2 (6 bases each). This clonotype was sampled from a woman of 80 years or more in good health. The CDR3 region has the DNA TGTGCCAGCAGCCGGGGGCTTAAGGCAGATACGCAGTATTTT. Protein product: CASSRGLKADTQYF.